This TCR beta chain appears in the sequencing data of a study of T cell responses to AZD1222 COVID-19 vaccine. Of note for this clone: Antigen: not known.

Findings and limits, study-wide: At baseline, seropositivity was found in only a handful of AZD1222 recipients. With two AZD1222 doses given, Spike-specific TCR breadth and depth both rose. Along spike, vaccine-associated CD4 TCRs were found throughout, with dominance at 160-218 and 743-854.

Germline trimming cut 2 bases from V and 2 bases from J; bases unmatched to any gene: 2. Germline V lookup: CDR1 MDHEN, CDR2 SYDVKM. This CDR3 is built from 14 residues. The assay was immunoSEQ multiplex PCR, and TCRdb's table has in-frame clones only and misses some. Of around 100,000 clones listed, roughly nine tenths are singletons. The sequence was obtained from an adult who received the AZD1222 COVID-19 vaccine. The sequences come from peripheral blood, collected 28 days after the second AZD1222 dose. The chain uses TRBV28 and TRBJ1-1, with TRBD1 identical over 7 bases. The CDR3 here is CASSLTGANTEAFF. The CDR3 nucleotides read TGTGCCAGCAGTTTAACAGGGGCAAACACTGAAGCTTTCTTT.